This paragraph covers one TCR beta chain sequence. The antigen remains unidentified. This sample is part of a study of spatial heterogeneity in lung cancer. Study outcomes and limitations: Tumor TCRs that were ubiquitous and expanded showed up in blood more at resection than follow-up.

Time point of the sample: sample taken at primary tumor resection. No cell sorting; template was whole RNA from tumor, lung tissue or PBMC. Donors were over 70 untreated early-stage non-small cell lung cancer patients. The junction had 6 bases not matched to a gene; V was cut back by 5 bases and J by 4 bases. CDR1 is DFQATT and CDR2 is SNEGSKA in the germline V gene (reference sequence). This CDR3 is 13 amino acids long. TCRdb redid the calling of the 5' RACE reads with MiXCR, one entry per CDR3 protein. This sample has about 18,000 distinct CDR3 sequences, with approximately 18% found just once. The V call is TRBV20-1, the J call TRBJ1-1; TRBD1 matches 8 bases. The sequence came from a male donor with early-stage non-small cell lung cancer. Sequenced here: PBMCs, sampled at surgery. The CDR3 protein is CSARDRFATEAFF. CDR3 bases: TGCAGTGCTCGGGACAGGTTTGCCACTGAAGCTTTCTTT.